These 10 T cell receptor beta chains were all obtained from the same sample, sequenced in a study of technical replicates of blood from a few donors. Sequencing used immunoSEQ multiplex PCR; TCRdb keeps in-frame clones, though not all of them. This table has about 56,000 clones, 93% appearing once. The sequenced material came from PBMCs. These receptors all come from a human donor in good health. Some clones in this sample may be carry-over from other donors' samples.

DNA for the CDR3: TGCGCCAGCAGCCTTACAGGGTCGGGGGAGCAGTACTTC. Its translation: CASSLTGSGEQYF. The chain couples TRBV4-1 to TRBJ2-7, with a weak D call TRBD1 (6 bases). The CDR3 has 13 residues. Germline V gene data show CDR1 as MGHRA and CDR2 as YSYEKL. V lost 4 bases, J lost 7 bases, and 14 bases lay in between.

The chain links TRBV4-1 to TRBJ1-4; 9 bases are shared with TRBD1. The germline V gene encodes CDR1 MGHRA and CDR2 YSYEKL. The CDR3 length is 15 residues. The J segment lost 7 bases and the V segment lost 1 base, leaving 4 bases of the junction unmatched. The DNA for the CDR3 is TGCGCCAGCAGCCAAGGGGACAGGGAGGGTGAAAAACTGTTTTTT. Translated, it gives CASSQGDREGEKLFF.

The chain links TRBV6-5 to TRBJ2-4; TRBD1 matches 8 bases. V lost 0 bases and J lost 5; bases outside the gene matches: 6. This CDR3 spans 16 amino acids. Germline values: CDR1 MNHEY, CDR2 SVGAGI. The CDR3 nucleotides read TGTGCCAGCAGTTACTCTTCAGGGGGCCTTCAAAACATTCAGTACTTC. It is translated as CASSYSSGGLQNIQYF.

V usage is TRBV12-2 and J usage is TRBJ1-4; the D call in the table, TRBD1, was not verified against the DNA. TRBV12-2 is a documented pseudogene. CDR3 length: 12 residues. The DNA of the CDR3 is TGTGCAAGTCGCCCAAACACAGCTAAACTGTTTTTT. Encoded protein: CASRPNTAKLFF.

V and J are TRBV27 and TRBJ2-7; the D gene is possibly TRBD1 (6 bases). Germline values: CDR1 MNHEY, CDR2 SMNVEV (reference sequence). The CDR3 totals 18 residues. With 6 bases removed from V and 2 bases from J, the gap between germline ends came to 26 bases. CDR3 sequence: CASSLVGHGSGTTYEQYF. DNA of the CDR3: TGTGCCAGCAGCCTTGTGGGACACGGGTCAGGTACGACCTACGAGCAGTACTTC.

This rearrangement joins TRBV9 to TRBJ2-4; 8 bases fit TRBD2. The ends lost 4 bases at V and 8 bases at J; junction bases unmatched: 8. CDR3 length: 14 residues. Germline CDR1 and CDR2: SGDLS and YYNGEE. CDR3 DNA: TGTGCCAGCAGCCCGGAGAGCGGGAGTTACATTCAGTACTTC. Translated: CASSPESGSYIQYF.

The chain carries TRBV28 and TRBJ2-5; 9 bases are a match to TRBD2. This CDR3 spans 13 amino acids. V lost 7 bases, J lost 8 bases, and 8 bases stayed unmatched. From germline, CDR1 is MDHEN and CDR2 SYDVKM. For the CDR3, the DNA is TGTGCCAGCAACCCGGGACTAGCAGCCACCCAGTACTTC. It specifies CASNPGLAATQYF.

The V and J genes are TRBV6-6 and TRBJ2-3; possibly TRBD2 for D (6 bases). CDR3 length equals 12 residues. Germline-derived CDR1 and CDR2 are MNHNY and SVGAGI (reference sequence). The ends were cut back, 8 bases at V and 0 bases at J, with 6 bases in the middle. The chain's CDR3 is CASGGSTDTQYF. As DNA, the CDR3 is TGTGCCAGCGGGGGGAGCACAGATACGCAGTATTTT.

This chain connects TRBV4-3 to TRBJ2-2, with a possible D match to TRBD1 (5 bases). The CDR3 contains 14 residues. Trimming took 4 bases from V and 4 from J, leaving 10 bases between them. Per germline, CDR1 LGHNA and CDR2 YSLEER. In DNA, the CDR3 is TGCGCCAGCAGCCTCTCCCAGGGCACCGGGGAGCTGTTTTTT. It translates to CASSLSQGTGELFF.

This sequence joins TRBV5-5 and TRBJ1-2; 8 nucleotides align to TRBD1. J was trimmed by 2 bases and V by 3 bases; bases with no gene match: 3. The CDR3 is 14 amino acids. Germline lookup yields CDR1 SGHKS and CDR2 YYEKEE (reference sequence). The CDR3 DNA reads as TGTGCCAGCAGCTGGGACAGGATCAACTATGGCTACACCTTC. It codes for CASSWDRINYGYTF.